The 4 T cell receptor beta chains given below trace back to one sample, sequenced in a study of blood T cell repertoires in COVID-19. Profiling relied on immunoSEQ multiplex PCR, and the TCRdb table lists in-frame clones only, not all of them. This table holds around 400,000 clones, about 89% found once. Sequencing was done on a sample of peripheral blood. These receptors all stem from a woman aged 25 to 39 with COVID-19, enrolled during active disease.

V gene TRBV7-9 combines with J gene TRBJ2-2, with 8 positions matching TRBD1. Germline trimming cut 2 bases from V and 4 bases from J; bases unmatched to any gene: 6. The CDR3 is 16 amino acids. Germline assignment: CDR1 SEHNR and CDR2 FQNEAQ (reference sequence). The CDR3 bases are TGTGCCAGCAGCTTACCTTGGACAGGGAGCACCGGGGAGCTGTTTTTT. Amino acids: CASSLPWTGSTGELFF. Looking up the rest from reference TRBV7-9 and TRBJ2-2 gives the full variable domain: DTGVSQNPRHKITKRGQNVTFRCDPISEHNRLYWYRQTLGQGPEFLTYFQNEAQLEKSRLLSDRFSAERPKGSFSTLEIQRTEQGDSAMYLCASSLPWTGSTGELFFGEGSRLTVL.

The rearrangement links TRBV27 to TRBJ2-7, with TRBD2 matching 9 bases. Germline trimming cut 4 bases from V and 12 bases from J; bases unmatched to any gene: 13. CDR1 MNHEY and CDR2 SMNVEV come from the germline V gene (reference sequence). This CDR3 has 14 residues. The CDR3 loop reads CASSSQSLAGFLYF. CDR3 DNA sequence: TGTGCCAGCAGTTCCCAAAGTCTAGCGGGATTTTTGTACTTC.

This clone has only a few counts. The chain is built from TRBV7-2 and TRBJ2-1; a weak D match, TRBD2 (6 bases). The CDR3 spans 15 residues. CDR1 is SGHTA, CDR2 FQGNSA, per germline. Trimming removed 1 base from V and 7 bases from J, with 14 bases in between. In DNA, the CDR3 is TGTGCCAGCAGCTTAGTATGGACTAAACCTAATGAGCAGTTCTTC. Protein product: CASSLVWTKPNEQFF.

The J gene is TRBJ1-1, the V gene TRBV2; TRBD1 matches at 7 bases. The V segment lost 4 bases and the J segment 5 bases; nucleotides outside the gene matches: 4. CDR3 length equals 13 residues. Germline CDR1 is SNHLY and CDR2 is FYNNEI. The CDR3 protein is CASSGQGVTEAFF. CDR3 bases: TGTGCCAGCAGTGGGCAGGGGGTTACTGAAGCTTTCTTT.